This T cell receptor beta chain was profiled in a study of T cells in Graves' hyperthyroidism and ophthalmopathy. Study at large: Prior to any treatment, at the point of initial diagnosis, peripheral blood was collected.

Study-wide points: Onset of ophthalmopathy came a median roughly 6 months after the model predicted it. In the blood, most expanded thyroid clonotypes above 0.001 appeared as well.

RNA transcripts provided the source from which TCR beta CDR3 regions were amplified. HTBI primers were used for first-round RT-PCR of the TCR CDR3. One entry per CDR3 protein, called by TCRdb with MiXCR from the multiplex PCR reads. The table lists approximately 520,000 distinct CDR3 sequences, roughly 25% of them singletons. This clonotype was counted ten times or more. Its antigen is undetermined. Among ophthalmopathy patients, the Clinical Activity Score reached at least 3, the NOSPECS grade reached at least 4, and duration remained under 3 months. The sample was blood. This receptor was taken from a woman aged 25 to 39 with Graves' ophthalmopathy.

Here the CDR3 reads CASSHGHKGGETQYF. CDR3 DNA: TGTGCCAGCAGCCACGGCCATAAAGGGGGAGAGACCCAGTACTTC. The rearrangement uses TRBV3-1 and TRBJ2-5, with D perhaps TRBD1 (6 bases). The CDR3 length is 15 residues. V was shortened by 3 bases and J by 4 bases, with 15 bases between the two germline ends. In germline, CDR1 is LGHDT, CDR2 YNNKEL (reference sequence).